This is a list of T cell receptor beta chains from one sample in a study of CD8 T cells in Susac syndrome. One entry per CDR3 protein results from TCRdb running MiXCR on the immunoSEQ multiplex PCR reads. In the table there are 150,000 to 200,000 distinct CDR3 sequences, 93% of which are singletons. Sequenced: CD4+ T cells from PBMCs. The receptors were sampled from a human donor in good health. The CDR3 runs from the conserved cysteine through the conserved F or W. The order of the fields is V gene, J gene, CDR3 protein.

>TRBV15|TRBJ1-5
CATSRVWRSNQPQHF
>TRBV7-9|TRBJ2-7
CASSSPDGYEQYF
>TRBV29-1|TRBJ2-3
CSVTSQADTQYF
>TRBV6-5|TRBJ1-6
CASSYLDPSESPLHF
>TRBV20-1|TRBJ1-5
CSASRSGRDNQPQHF
>TRBV29-1|TRBJ2-7
CSAAPSGGGGYEQYF
>TRBV12-3/TRBV12-4|TRBJ2-1
CASSPGTRGYNEQFF
>TRBV5-4|TRBJ1-2
CASSQTERYGYTF
>TRBV6-1|TRBJ2-3
CASSASNSPTDTQYF
>TRBV5-1|TRBJ1-1
CASSLVRGLRGTEAFF
>TRBV20-1|TRBJ2-5
CSARDSTGTSRETQYF
>TRBV7-9|TRBJ2-1
CASSLVADGEQFF
>TRBV5-1|TRBJ1-3
CASSPDASGNTIYF
>TRBV20-1|TRBJ1-2
CSARAASIMYGYTF
>TRBV7-3|TRBJ1-1
CASRFRDKSPEAFF
>TRBV5-6|TRBJ1-5
CASSQLGKGNQPQHF
>TRBV2|TRBJ2-5
CASSDLGTLTGTQYF
>TRBV7-8|TRBJ1-1
CASSATQDREAFF
>TRBV5-4|TRBJ1-2
CASSPTGTYGYTF
>TRBV13|TRBJ2-3
CASSLTANADTQYF
>TRBV9|TRBJ1-1
CASSVDPLATEAFF
>TRBV12-3/TRBV12-4|TRBJ2-1
CASSFGQGFRHEQFF
>TRBV2|TRBJ1-1
CASQQGYTEAFF